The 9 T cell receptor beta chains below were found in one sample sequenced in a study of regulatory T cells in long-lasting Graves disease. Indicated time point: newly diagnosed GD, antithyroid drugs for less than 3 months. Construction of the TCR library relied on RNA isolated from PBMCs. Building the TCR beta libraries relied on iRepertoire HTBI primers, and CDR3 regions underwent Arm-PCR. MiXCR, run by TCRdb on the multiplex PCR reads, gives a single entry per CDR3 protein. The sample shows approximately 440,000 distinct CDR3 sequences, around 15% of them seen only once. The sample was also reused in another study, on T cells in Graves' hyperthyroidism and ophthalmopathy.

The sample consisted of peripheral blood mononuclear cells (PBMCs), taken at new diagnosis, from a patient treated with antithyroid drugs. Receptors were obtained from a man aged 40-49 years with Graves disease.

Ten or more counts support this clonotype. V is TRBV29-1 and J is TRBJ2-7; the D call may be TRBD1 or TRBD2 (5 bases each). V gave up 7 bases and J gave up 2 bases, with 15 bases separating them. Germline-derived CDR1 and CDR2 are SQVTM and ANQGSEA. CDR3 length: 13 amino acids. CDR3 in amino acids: CSAWDPVTYEQYF. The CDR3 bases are TGCAGCGCATGGGACCCCGTCACCTACGAGCAGTACTTC.

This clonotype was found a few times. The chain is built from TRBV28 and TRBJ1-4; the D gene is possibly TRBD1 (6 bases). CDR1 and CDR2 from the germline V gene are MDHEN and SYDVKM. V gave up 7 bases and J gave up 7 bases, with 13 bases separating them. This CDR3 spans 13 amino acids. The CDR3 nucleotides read TGTGCCAGCACTCTAGGGGGGGCTGAAAAACTGTTTTTT. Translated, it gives CASTLGGAEKLFF.

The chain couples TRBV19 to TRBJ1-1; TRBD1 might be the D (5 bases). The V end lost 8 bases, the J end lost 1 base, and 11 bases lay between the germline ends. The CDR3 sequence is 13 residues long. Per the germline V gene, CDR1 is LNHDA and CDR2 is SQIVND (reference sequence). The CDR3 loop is CASGGRQNTEAFF. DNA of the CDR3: TGTGCCAGTGGGGGACGGCAGAACACTGAAGCTTTCTTT.

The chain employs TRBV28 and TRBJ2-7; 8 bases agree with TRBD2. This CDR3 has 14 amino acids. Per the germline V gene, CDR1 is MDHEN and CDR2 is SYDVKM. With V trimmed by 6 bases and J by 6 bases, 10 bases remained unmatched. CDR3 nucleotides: TGTGCCAGCAGCGGGGGGGGGGGCCTGAGCGAGCAGTACTTC. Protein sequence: CASSGGGGLSEQYF.

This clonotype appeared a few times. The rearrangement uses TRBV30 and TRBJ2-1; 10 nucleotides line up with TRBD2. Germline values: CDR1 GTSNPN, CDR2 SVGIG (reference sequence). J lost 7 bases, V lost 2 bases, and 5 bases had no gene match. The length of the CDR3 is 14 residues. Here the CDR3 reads CAWSWSGRGNEQFF. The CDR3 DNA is TGTGCCTGGAGTTGGAGCGGGAGGGGGAATGAGCAGTTCTTC.

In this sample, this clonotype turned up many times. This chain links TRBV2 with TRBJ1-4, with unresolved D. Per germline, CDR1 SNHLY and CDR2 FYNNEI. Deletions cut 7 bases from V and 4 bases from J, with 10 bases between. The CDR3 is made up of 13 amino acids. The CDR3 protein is CASNWRLNEKLFF. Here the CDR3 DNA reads TGTGCCAGCAACTGGAGGCTTAATGAAAAACTGTTTTTT.

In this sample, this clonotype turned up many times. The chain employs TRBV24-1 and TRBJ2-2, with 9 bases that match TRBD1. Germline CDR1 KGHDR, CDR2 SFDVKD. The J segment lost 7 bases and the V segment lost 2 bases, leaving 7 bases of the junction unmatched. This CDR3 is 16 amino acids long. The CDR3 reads CATSDSGTGRHGELFF. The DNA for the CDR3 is TGTGCCACCAGTGATTCCGGGACAGGGCGTCACGGGGAGCTGTTTTTT.

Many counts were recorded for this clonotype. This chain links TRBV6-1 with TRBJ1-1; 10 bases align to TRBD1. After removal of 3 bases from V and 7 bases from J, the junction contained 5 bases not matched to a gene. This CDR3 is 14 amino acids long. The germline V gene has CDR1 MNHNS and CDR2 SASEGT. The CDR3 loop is CASSDWTGGYEAFF. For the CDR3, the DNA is TGTGCCAGCAGTGATTGGACAGGGGGATATGAAGCTTTCTTT.

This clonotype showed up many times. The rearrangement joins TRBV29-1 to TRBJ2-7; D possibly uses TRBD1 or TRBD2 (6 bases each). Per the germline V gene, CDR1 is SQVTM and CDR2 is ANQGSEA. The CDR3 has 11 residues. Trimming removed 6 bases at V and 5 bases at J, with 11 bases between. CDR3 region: CSVAGGHEQYF. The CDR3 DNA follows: TGCAGCGTGGCCGGGGGCCACGAGCAGTACTTC.